The 24 T cell receptor beta chains in this list originate from one sample, sequenced in a study of T cells after yellow fever vaccination. In TCRdb, the 5' RACE reads were re-called with MiXCR into one record per CDR3 protein. The profile covers roughly 330,000 distinct CDR3 sequences, with 3% to 4.5% appearing a single time and approximately 24% taken by the ten largest. This specimen was PBMCs, taken 5 days after the yellow fever booster vaccination. These receptors all stem from a man in his late teens or twenties who received the YFV17D yellow fever vaccine.

This clonotype has a handful of counts. This sequence joins TRBV12-3 or TRBV12-4 and TRBJ2-7; possibly TRBD1 for D (5 bases). CDR3 size: 11 residues. V was shortened by 8 bases and J by 5 bases, with 10 bases between the two germline ends. CDR3 DNA sequence: TGTGCCAGCTCAGGGTTCCACGAGCAGTACTTC. It encodes CASSGFHEQYF.

The chain employs TRBV6-6 and TRBJ2-7; D is ambiguous. CDR1 and CDR2 from the germline V gene are MNHNY and SVGAGI (reference sequence). V lost 5 bases to trimming and J lost 5 bases, with 16 bases between them. The CDR3 sequence is 14 residues long. CDR3 coding DNA: TGTGCCAGCAGTCCCGGAACGTTCGCCCACGAGCAGTACTTC. This codes for CASSPGTFAHEQYF.

The V and J genes are TRBV14 and TRBJ2-1, with unresolved D. V was trimmed by 4 bases and J by 8 bases, leaving 6 bases between them. This CDR3 is 11 amino acids long. Germline lookup yields CDR1 SGHDN and CDR2 FVKESK. The CDR3 nucleotides are TGTGCCAGCAGCCGATGGTATGAGCAGTTCTTC. Residues: CASSRWYEQFF.

V and J are TRBV7-2 and TRBJ2-3; 10 nucleotides agree with TRBD2. Germline-derived CDR1 and CDR2 are SGHTA and FQGNSA. Unmatched junction bases numbered 11, after V lost 1 base and J lost 1 base. The CDR3 is 19 amino acids. The CDR3 sequence: CASSLVLASGGLRTDTQYF. The CDR3 DNA sequence: TGTGCCAGCAGCTTAGTATTGGCTAGCGGGGGCCTTCGCACAGATACGCAGTATTTT.

Many counts were recorded for this clonotype. The CDR3 sequence is CASSLDNTEAFF. The CDR3 region has the DNA TGCGCCAGCAGCTTGGACAACACTGAAGCTTTCTTT. The J gene is TRBJ1-1, the V gene TRBV5-1; D is uncertain. This CDR3 comprises 12 residues. Germline-derived CDR1 and CDR2 are SGHRS and YFSETQ. Trimming left V 0 bases short and J 2 bases short, with 2 bases between.

The gene calls are TRBV2 and TRBJ2-1; no reliable D call. Looked up from germline, CDR1 is SNHLY and CDR2 is FYNNEI. The CDR3 has 15 amino acids. Trimming shortened V by 4 bases and J by 1 base, and 11 bases separated the two germline ends. CDR3 nucleotides: TGTGCCAGCAGTGGGACCCTCGGGTCCTACAATGAGCAGTTCTTC. This gives the protein CASSGTLGSYNEQFF.

This clonotype was detected ten times or more. CDR3 in amino acids: CSVYTFRGGRSNEQFF. CDR3 nucleotides: TGCAGTGTGTACACCTTCCGGGGAGGCAGAAGCAATGAGCAGTTCTTC. J is TRBJ2-1 and V is TRBV20-1, with TRBD2 as a possible D gene (6 bases). Germline V gene sequence: CDR1 DFQATT, CDR2 SNEGSKA (reference sequence). V lost 7 bases, J lost 6 bases, and 25 bases lay in between. This CDR3 has 16 residues.

The CDR3 nucleotides are TGTGCCAGCAGCTTAATCGGGTCGAACTATGGCTACACCTTC. It translates to CASSLIGSNYGYTF. The chain couples TRBV7-9 to TRBJ1-2; D not certain. Germline CDR1 SEHNR, CDR2 FQNEAQ (reference sequence). The CDR3 has 14 amino acids. The germline V and J ends were trimmed by 2 bases and 2 bases, with 9 bases remaining between them.

This clonotype was observed a few times. The chain uses TRBV3-1 and TRBJ1-3; D is uncertain. Looked up from germline, CDR1 is LGHDT and CDR2 is YNNKEL (reference sequence). CDR3 length: 14 amino acids. The V end lost 1 base, the J end lost 4 bases, and 8 bases lay between the germline ends. The CDR3 reads CASSQGGGGNTIYF. DNA of the CDR3: TGTGCCAGCAGCCAAGGCGGAGGAGGAAACACCATATATTTT. Filled out from reference TRBV3-1 and TRBJ1-3, the complete variable domain reads DTAVSQTPKYLVTQMGNDKSIKCEQNLGHDTMYWYKQDSKKFLKIMFSYNNKELIINETVPNRFSPKSPDKAHLNLHINSLELGDSAVYFCASSQGGGGNTIYFGEGSWLTVV.

This clonotype was seen many times. The gene calls are TRBV20-1 and TRBJ2-7; D call uncertain. CDR1 and CDR2 (germline): DFQATT, SNEGSKA (reference sequence). This CDR3 spans 11 amino acids. The V end was cut by 0 bases, the J end by 2 bases, with 2 bases between. The CDR3 is CSARETYEQYF. CDR3 DNA: TGCAGTGCTAGAGAGACCTACGAGCAGTACTTC.

This clonotype occurred a few times. The rearrangement links TRBV6-5 to TRBJ2-2; D is ambiguous. V shed 4 bases and J shed 0 bases, with 9 bases lying between them. The length of the CDR3 is 15 residues. The germline V gene has CDR1 MNHEY and CDR2 SVGAGI. The CDR3, as DNA: TGTGCCAGCAGTTCGCACATGTCGAACACCGGGGAGCTGTTTTTT. Its protein is CASSSHMSNTGELFF.

This clonotype has ten or more counts. The chain has TRBV5-1 and TRBJ2-5; D remains ambiguous. The CDR3 runs to 14 residues. Germline V gene lookup returns CDR1 SGHRS and CDR2 YFSETQ. The germline V and J ends were trimmed by 1 base and 5 bases, with 12 bases remaining between them. CDR3: CASSLLPGGETQYF. The CDR3 coding sequence is TGCGCCAGCAGCTTGTTACCAGGCGGCGAGACCCAGTACTTC.

This clonotype showed up just a few times. The V call is TRBV23-1, the J call TRBJ2-2; no definite D call. TRBV23-1 is known as an ORF, though its function is uncertain. The germline V and J ends were trimmed by 2 bases and 6 bases, with 22 bases remaining between them. The CDR3 loop spans 18 amino acids. The chain's CDR3 is CASSQPNVGAFHAGELFF. Written as DNA, the CDR3 is TGCGCCAGCAGTCAACCGAATGTAGGAGCTTTCCACGCCGGGGAGCTGTTTTTT.

This clonotype turned up a few times. The chain couples TRBV11-2 to TRBJ2-3, with 9 positions matching TRBD1. The CDR3 is 15 residues long. Germline trimming cut 1 base from V and 9 bases from J; bases unmatched to any gene: 8. CDR1 is SGHAT and CDR2 is FQNNGV in the germline V gene. DNA of the CDR3: TGTGCCAGCAGCTTAGGAAGTGGACAGGGGAAGACGCAGTATTTT. As protein: CASSLGSGQGKTQYF.

The rearrangement joins TRBV2 to TRBJ1-5; a possible D gene is TRBD1 (6 bases). From germline, CDR1 is SNHLY and CDR2 FYNNEI. Trimming shortened V by 3 bases and J by 7 bases, and 13 bases separated the two germline ends. The CDR3 has 14 amino acids. The CDR3, as DNA: TGTGCCAGCAGTGACCGCACAGGGCGGCAGCCCCAGCATTTT. This encodes CASSDRTGRQPQHF.

The chain carries TRBV20-1 and TRBJ2-3; D possibly uses TRBD1 or TRBD2 (5 bases each). The CDR3 extends over 14 amino acids. CDR1 DFQATT and CDR2 SNEGSKA come from the germline V gene (reference sequence). V was trimmed by 3 bases and J by 0 bases, leaving 10 bases between them. The CDR3: CSASRRESTDTQYF. The CDR3 region has the DNA TGCAGTGCTAGCCGCAGGGAGAGCACAGATACGCAGTATTTT.

This clonotype was found a few times. The chain carries TRBV13 and TRBJ2-7; D may be TRBD1 (5 bases). The CDR3 extends over 13 amino acids. Germline V gene sequence: CDR1 PRHDT, CDR2 FYEKMQ (reference sequence). V was shortened by 2 bases and J by 5 bases, with 10 bases between the two germline ends. Here the CDR3 reads CASSLRPRDEQYF. The DNA of the CDR3 is TGTGCCAGCAGCTTACGACCCAGGGACGAGCAGTACTTC.

This clonotype has only a few counts. The chain carries TRBV14 and TRBJ2-2; D is uncertain. CDR1 is SGHDN and CDR2 is FVKESK in the germline V gene. The V end was cut by 5 bases, the J end by 6 bases, with 13 bases between. There are 14 residues in the CDR3. The chain's CDR3 is CASSVRVAAGELFF. The CDR3 coding sequence is TGTGCCAGCAGCGTACGTGTGGCAGCCGGGGAGCTGTTTTTT.

In its sample, this clonotype was seen a few times. J is TRBJ2-1 and V is TRBV14, with a tentative D call TRBD2 (5 bases). Germline V gives CDR1 SGHDN, CDR2 FVKESK. V was pared by 1 base and J by 8 bases, with 9 bases between. The CDR3 consists of 13 residues. In DNA, the CDR3 is TGTGCCAGCAGCCAAGTGGCTAGCTATGAGCAGTTCTTC. This translates into CASSQVASYEQFF.

This clonotype was counted a few times. V gene TRBV12-3 or TRBV12-4 combines with J gene TRBJ2-2; 7 nucleotides line up with TRBD1. This CDR3 is 14 amino acids long. V trimming: 4 bases; J trimming: 6 bases; junction bases outside the gene matches: 5. CDR3 in amino acids: CASSSWQGAGELFF. The DNA for the CDR3 is TGTGCCAGCAGTTCTTGGCAGGGGGCCGGGGAGCTGTTTTTT.

This clonotype came up many times. The chain couples TRBV29-1 to TRBJ2-5; D unclear. This CDR3 has 12 amino acids. Germline V CDR1 and CDR2: SQVTM, ANQGSEA. The V end lost 7 bases, the J end lost 5 bases, and 14 bases lay between the germline ends. CDR3 region: CSATSPWETQYF. For the CDR3, the DNA is TGCAGCGCCACGAGCCCCTGGGAGACCCAGTACTTC.

This sequence joins TRBV7-2 and TRBJ1-6; D may be TRBD1 (5 bases). The V gene's germline CDR1 is SGHTA and CDR2 FQGNSA. Trimming removed 5 bases at V and 6 bases at J, with 11 bases between. CDR3 length: 14 amino acids. CDR3 region: CASSPRQINSPLHF. CDR3 DNA sequence: TGTGCCAGCAGCCCCCGACAGATTAATTCACCCCTCCACTTT.

This clonotype has a count of ten or more. The chain employs TRBV11-2 and TRBJ1-4; 11 bases are a match to TRBD1. Germline V gene sequence: CDR1 SGHAT, CDR2 FQNNGV. CDR3 size: 14 residues. The trim removed 5 bases at V and 7 bases at J, leaving 3 bases unmatched. The CDR3 DNA sequence: TGTGCCAGCAGCACCGGGACAGGGGGTGAAAAACTGTTTTTT. Translated, it gives CASSTGTGGEKLFF.

This chain joins TRBV19 and TRBJ2-1; D is tentatively TRBD1 or TRBD2 (5 bases each). Per the germline V gene, CDR1 is LNHDA and CDR2 is SQIVND (reference sequence). The CDR3 loop spans 15 amino acids. Trimming took 2 bases from V and 5 from J, leaving 13 bases between them. The CDR3 region is CASSISRGLHNEQFF. The CDR3 nucleotides read TGTGCCAGTAGTATATCCCGGGGCCTTCACAATGAGCAGTTCTTC. Based on the CDR3 plus reference TRBV19 and TRBJ2-1, the full variable domain is DGGITQSPKYLFRKEGQNVTLSCEQNLNHDAMYWYRQDPGQGLRLIYYSQIVNDFQKGDIAEGYSVSREKKESFPLTVTSAQKNPTAFYLCASSISRGLHNEQFFGPGTRLTVL.